This entry features one T cell receptor (beta chain) sequence. Study processing details: As immunoSEQ supplied junction-only sequences (without quality scores), filtering differed. Produced via immunoSEQ multiplex PCR; TCRdb's table is partial and in-frame only. The V and J calls and clone size were taken over from that table, and D and trimming were inferred from the DNA. This sample carries around 2,000,000 clones, roughly 95% of them seen once, and the ten largest clones take 1.2%. This entry is derived from a study of shared clonotypes between healthy human individuals. Background on the study: Every donor yielded three CD4 naive, three CD4 memory, two CD8 naive and one CD8 memory plate.

CD45RO-negative, CCR7-positively selected cells formed the naive CD8 fraction, excluding terminally differentiated effector memory CD45RA+ cells. Adult Caucasians living in Nashville, Tennessee made up all of the donors. Germline V gene data show CDR1 as LGHNT and CDR2 as FRNRAP. CDR3 length: 15 residues. V was cut by 3 bases and J by 2 bases, with 14 bases left in between. This receptor was identified in a man between 18 and 29 years old in good health. This rearrangement joins TRBV12-5 to TRBJ2-7, with D perhaps being TRBD1 or TRBD2 (5 bases each). Material for sequencing was naive CD8+ T cells sorted from blood. In DNA, the CDR3 is TGTGCTAGTGGTTTTACCGGGACCCCCACCTACGAGCAGTACTTC. Its translation: CASGFTGTPTYEQYF.